This T cell receptor (beta chain) was documented in a study of blood T cell repertoires in COVID-19. Study-wide background: Samples representing acute and convalescent COVID-19 were sourced from the United States, Italy and Spain.

The count of this clone is one. The CDR3 is made up of 15 amino acids. Germline assignment: CDR1 MDHEN and CDR2 SYDVKM. The trim removed 6 bases at V and 3 bases at J, leaving 7 bases unmatched. Here immunoSEQ multiplex PCR was the method, and the copy in TCRdb shows in-frame clones only, minus some. Among approximately 280,000 clones, around 90% were seen once, and the ten largest hold about 1.7%. This TCR was sampled from a woman aged 18-30 years with acute COVID-19. Sample: PBMCs or T cells enriched from blood (not recorded which). This chain links TRBV28 with TRBJ2-7; 11 positions agree with TRBD1. The CDR3 sequence: CASRPGGTGGYEQYF. CDR3 nucleotide sequence: TGTGCCAGCAGACCGGGGGGGACAGGGGGCTACGAGCAGTACTTC.